This T cell receptor (beta chain) was identified during a study of T cell clones after liver transplantation. Study background: Blood was drawn pre-transplant, before withdrawal, and after full or failed withdrawal.

For this clone: Its antigen is currently unknown.

The CDR3 loop spans 17 amino acids. V was pared by 7 bases and J by 1 base, with 8 bases of the junction left unmatched. Measured with immunoSEQ multiplex PCR; TCRdb has only the in-frame clones, and not every one. The profile shows 18,000 or so clones, more than 80% of them singletons. The study's findings and limits: Compared with third party-reactive sequences, donor-reactive ones declined more, independent of withdrawal success. Circulating graft-donor-reactive CD4 TCRbeta sequences fell significantly post-transplant in 5 of 8 subjects. In a couple of subjects, few donor cells limited the measurable donor-reactive repertoire.

The receptor was derived from a human patient who received a liver transplant. Some of the T cells may derive from the graft donor. This specimen was CD8+ T cells from blood, taken roughly 3.5 years after liver transplant. The rearrangement joins TRBV23-1 to TRBJ2-6; 9 nucleotides agree with TRBD2. TRBV23-1 is labeled an ORF, and its function is uncertain. The CDR3 sequence is CASKFKREVSGANVLTF. In DNA, the CDR3 is TGCGCCAGCAAATTTAAGCGGGAGGTGTCTGGGGCCAACGTCCTGACTTTC.